One sample yielded the 22 T cell receptor beta chains listed below, sequenced in a study of spatial heterogeneity in lung cancer. Each CDR3 protein is one row after TCRdb ran MiXCR on the 5' RACE reads. The sample shows 50,000 to 60,000 distinct CDR3 sequences, 7.4% of them seen only once. The time point: blood at routine non-recurrence follow-up after resection. Whole RNA, which was extracted from tumor, nontumor lung tissue or frozen PBMC, was sequenced without any cell sorting. This material consisted of PBMCs, taken at follow-up. These receptors all stem from a female donor with early-stage non-small cell lung cancer.

This chain links TRBV5-1 with TRBJ2-1; 10 bases match TRBD2. V shed 4 bases and J 8 bases; nucleotides not matched to a gene: 24. Germline-derived CDR1 and CDR2 are SGHRS and YFSETQ. The CDR3 spans 20 residues. CDR3 in DNA: TGCGCCAGCAGCCCCGCCGGGCCTAACCTAGCGGGGGTCAAGTCGGATGAGCAGTTCTTC. It is translated as CASSPAGPNLAGVKSDEQFF. The full variable domain, with the rest looked up from reference TRBV5-1 and TRBJ2-1, is KAGVTQTPRYLIKTRGQQVTLSCSPISGHRSVSWYQQTPGQGLQFLFEYFSETQRNKGNFPGRFSGRQFSNSRSEMNVSTLELGDSALYLCASSPAGPNLAGVKSDEQFFGPGTRLTVL.

This clonotype has ten or more counts. The chain uses TRBV20-1 and TRBJ2-2, with D perhaps matching TRBD1 or TRBD2 (5 bases each). In germline, CDR1 is DFQATT, CDR2 SNEGSKA (reference sequence). Trimming took off 6 bases at V and 4 bases at J, with 15 bases between the two ends. The CDR3 consists of 14 residues. CDR3 in DNA: TGCAGTGCCCAGGGACCGCTTGGCACCGGGGAGCTGTTTTTT. It specifies CSAQGPLGTGELFF.

V and J are TRBV5-6 and TRBJ1-5, with 9 bases that match TRBD1. This CDR3 spans 14 amino acids. Trimming at V came to 7 bases and at J to 3 bases, leaving 5 bases not matched to a gene. Germline V CDR1 and CDR2: SGHDT, YYEEEE. The CDR3 nucleotides are TGTGCCAGCGGCAGACAGGGGGACAATCAGCCCCAGCATTTT. Translated, it gives CASGRQGDNQPQHF.

This clonotype was detected many times. This chain links TRBV5-1 with TRBJ2-1; TRBD2 agrees at 10 bases. Germline CDR1 is SGHRS and CDR2 is YFSETQ. The CDR3 is 16 residues long. With 0 bases clipped from V and 9 bases from J, the junction kept 9 bases outside the gene matches. The DNA of the CDR3 is TGCGCCAGCAGCTTGGTCCTGACTAGCGGGTCAGGTGAGCAGTTCTTC. It yields the protein CASSLVLTSGSGEQFF.

This clonotype was picked up many times. The V call is TRBV14, the J call TRBJ1-4; D is undetermined. Looked up from germline, CDR1 is SGHDN and CDR2 is FVKESK. Trimming took 4 bases from V and 2 from J, leaving 14 bases between them. The CDR3 runs to 16 residues. CDR3 bases: TGTGCCAGCAGCCGATTTAGCGCGTGGACTAATGAAAAACTGTTTTTT. Translating it yields CASSRFSAWTNEKLFF.

The table lists this clonotype with many counts. The chain joins TRBV10-1 to TRBJ1-1; D gene uncertain. V shed 8 bases and J shed 3 bases, with 13 bases lying between them. Germline V gene sequence: CDR1 WNHNN, CDR2 SYGVQD (reference sequence). The CDR3 sequence is 13 residues long. CDR3 in amino acids: CASAENSDTEAFF. DNA for the CDR3: TGCGCCAGCGCGGAAAACTCGGACACTGAAGCTTTCTTT.

This clonotype turned up a few times. The rearrangement uses TRBV20-1 and TRBJ2-3; 8 nucleotides line up with TRBD1. The CDR3 has 14 amino acids. Germline V CDR1 and CDR2: DFQATT, SNEGSKA (reference sequence). This CDR3 is CSAEDREDPDTQYF. CDR3 sequence (DNA): TGCAGCGCGGAGGACAGGGAAGATCCAGATACGCAGTATTTT.

At least ten counts were recorded for this clonotype. The gene calls are TRBV5-1 and TRBJ2-2, with D possibly matching TRBD2 (6 bases). The CDR3 consists of 16 residues. Germline loops: CDR1 SGHRS, CDR2 YFSETQ. Trimming removed 0 bases at V and 6 bases at J, with 15 bases between. The CDR3 protein is CASSLDAGYWAGELFF. In DNA form, the CDR3 reads TGCGCCAGCAGCTTGGACGCGGGGTATTGGGCCGGGGAGCTGTTTTTT. Based on the CDR3 plus reference TRBV5-1 and TRBJ2-2, the full variable domain is KAGVTQTPRYLIKTRGQQVTLSCSPISGHRSVSWYQQTPGQGLQFLFEYFSETQRNKGNFPGRFSGRQFSNSRSEMNVSTLELGDSALYLCASSLDAGYWAGELFFGEGSRLTVL.

There are a few counts of this clonotype. V usage is TRBV6-2 or TRBV6-3 and J usage is TRBJ1-5, with 7 bases aligning to TRBD1. The germline V gene has CDR1 MNHEY and CDR2 SVGEGT. J lost 5 bases, V lost 6 bases, and 7 bases had no gene match. The CDR3 totals 14 residues. CDR3 sequence reads: CASRHTGADQPQHF. The CDR3, as DNA: TGTGCCAGCAGGCACACAGGGGCCGATCAGCCCCAGCATTTT.

This chain connects TRBV28 to TRBJ2-7; 10 bases are a match to TRBD1. CDR3 length: 14 amino acids. CDR1 is MDHEN, CDR2 SYDVKM, per germline. V lost 5 bases, J lost 0 bases, and 1 base stayed unmatched. CDR3 sequence: CASSRTGGSYEQYF. CDR3 DNA: TGTGCCAGCAGTCGGACAGGGGGCTCCTACGAGCAGTACTTC.

In this sample, this clonotype turned up a few times. V gene TRBV5-1 combines with J gene TRBJ2-3; D may be TRBD2 (6 bases). Deletions cut 4 bases from V and 3 bases from J, with 21 bases between. There are 17 residues in the CDR3. The germline V gene encodes CDR1 SGHRS and CDR2 YFSETQ. The DNA of the CDR3 is TGCGCCAGCAGCCTACAGATGAGAAGACTAGGAACAGATACGCAGTATTTT. This sequence encodes CASSLQMRRLGTDTQYF.

This clonotype was detected a few times. The chain's CDR3 is CASRTAYNEQFF. The CDR3, as DNA: TGTGCCAGTAGGACAGCCTACAATGAGCAGTTCTTC. The V gene is TRBV19, the J gene TRBJ2-1; possibly TRBD1 for D (5 bases). CDR1 LNHDA and CDR2 SQIVND come from the germline V gene (reference sequence). Trimming took off 6 bases at V and 2 bases at J, with 5 bases between the two ends. This CDR3 region has 12 residues.

This clonotype has ten or more counts. This chain joins TRBV4-3 and TRBJ1-2; D unresolved. This CDR3 is 17 amino acids long. Per germline, CDR1 LGHNA and CDR2 YSLEER. The V and J ends lost 0 bases and 7 bases respectively, with 21 bases between them. The CDR3 DNA is TGCGCCAGCAGCCAAGACGTAAGGGCTGGCTTTTCTGGTGGCTACACCTTC. Amino acid sequence: CASSQDVRAGFSGGYTF.

In its sample, this clonotype was seen many times. The chain uses TRBV4-3 and TRBJ1-4; 8 bases map to TRBD1. The CDR3 contains 17 residues. Germline CDR1 LGHNA, CDR2 YSLEER. The junction had 11 bases not matched to a gene; V was cut back by 0 bases and J by 8 bases. Here the CDR3 reads CASSQDWETGAREKLFF. In DNA form, the CDR3 reads TGCGCCAGCAGCCAAGATTGGGAGACAGGGGCAAGGGAAAAACTGTTTTTT.

The J gene is TRBJ2-1, the V gene TRBV21-1; TRBD2, the table's D call, was not compared with the DNA. TRBV21-1 is a pseudogene. This CDR3 has 17 amino acids. CDR3 in DNA: TGTGCCAGCAGCAAAGTTCCAAGGCCTAGCGGGGGTGAACAAATGTTCTTC. Protein: CASSKVPRPSGGEQMFF.

This clonotype was recorded a few times. The genes are TRBV7-9 and TRBJ1-5; perhaps TRBD1 as D (5 bases). Trimming took off 4 bases at V and 6 bases at J, with 7 bases between the two ends. Germline CDR1 SEHNR, CDR2 FQNEAQ (reference sequence). This CDR3 region has 12 residues. The CDR3 sequence is CASSSDTQPQHF. The CDR3 DNA sequence: TGTGCCAGCAGCTCGGACACTCAGCCCCAGCATTTT.

This clonotype was picked up a small number of times. The chain links TRBV18 to TRBJ2-5; 7 bases align to TRBD1. Germline loops: CDR1 KGHSH, CDR2 LQKENI. J was trimmed by 1 base and V by 4 bases; bases with no gene match: 6. This CDR3 contains 15 residues. CDR3 protein: CASSRSTGIQETQYF. The CDR3 DNA sequence: TGTGCCAGCTCACGCTCGACAGGGATCCAAGAGACCCAGTACTTC.

This clonotype came up many times. The chain carries TRBV11-3 and TRBJ2-3; 7 positions match TRBD1. The CDR3 consists of 14 residues. Germline-derived CDR1 and CDR2 are SGHNT and YENEEA. The trim removed 3 bases at V and 0 bases at J, leaving 0 bases unmatched. The CDR3 here is CASSFRGSTDTQYF. The CDR3 DNA is TGTGCCAGCAGCTTCAGGGGGAGCACAGATACGCAGTATTTT.

This clonotype was detected many times. J is TRBJ2-1 and V is TRBV24-1; no definite D call. The CDR3 has 14 amino acids. CDR1 and CDR2 from the germline V gene are KGHDR and SFDVKD. Trimming took 5 bases from V and 6 from J, leaving 13 bases between them. The CDR3 loop is CATSVRAYGNEQFF. The CDR3 DNA is TGTGCCACCAGTGTCAGAGCTTACGGCAATGAGCAGTTCTTC.

At least ten counts were recorded for this clonotype. The chain uses TRBV25-1 and TRBJ2-2; D ambiguous. The CDR3 is 14 amino acids. CDR1 and CDR2 from the germline V gene are MGHDK and SYGVNS. Trimming took off 6 bases at V and 1 base at J, with 9 bases between the two ends. As DNA, the CDR3 is TGTGCCAGCAGGTGGGGAATGAACACCGGGGAGCTGTTTTTT. Its translation: CASRWGMNTGELFF.

This clonotype appeared many times. J is TRBJ2-2 and V is TRBV7-2, with TRBD2 matching over 10 bases. V gave up 9 bases and J gave up 4 bases; unmatched junction bases: 11. This CDR3 is built from 16 residues. From germline, CDR1 is SGHTA and CDR2 FQGNSA. The CDR3 here is CARKLAGAPGTGELFF. In DNA, the CDR3 is TGTGCCAGGAAGCTAGCGGGGGCTCCGGGCACCGGGGAGCTGTTTTTT.

This clonotype has at least ten counts. The chain employs TRBV12-3 or TRBV12-4 and TRBJ2-1, with TRBD2 as a possible D gene (5 bases). The V end lost 7 bases, the J end lost 10 bases, and 17 bases lay between the germline ends. The CDR3 sequence is 13 residues long. The CDR3 reads CASKRAWVDEQFF. The CDR3 nucleotides are TGTGCCAGCAAGAGGGCCTGGGTCGACGAGCAGTTCTTC.